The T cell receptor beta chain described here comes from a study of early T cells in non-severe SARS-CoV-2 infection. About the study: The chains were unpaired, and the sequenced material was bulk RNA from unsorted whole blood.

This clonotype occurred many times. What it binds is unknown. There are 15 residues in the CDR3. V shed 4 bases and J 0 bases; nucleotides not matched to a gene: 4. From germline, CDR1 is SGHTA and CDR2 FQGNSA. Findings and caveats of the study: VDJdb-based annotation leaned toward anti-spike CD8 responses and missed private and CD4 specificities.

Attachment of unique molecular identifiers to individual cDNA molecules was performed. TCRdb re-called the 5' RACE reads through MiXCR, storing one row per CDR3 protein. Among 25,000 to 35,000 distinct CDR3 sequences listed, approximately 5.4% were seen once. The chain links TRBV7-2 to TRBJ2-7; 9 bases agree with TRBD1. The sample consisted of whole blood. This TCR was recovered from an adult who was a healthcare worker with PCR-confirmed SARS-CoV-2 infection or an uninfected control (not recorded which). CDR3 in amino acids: CASSWGQGSSYEQYF. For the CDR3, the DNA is TGTGCCAGCAGCTGGGGACAGGGAAGCTCCTACGAGCAGTACTTC.